The 31 T cell receptor beta chains below come from one sample, sequenced in a study of T cell repertoires in cytomegalovirus infection. TCRdb reprocessed the reads with MiXCR, giving one entry per CDR3 protein. The sample has 170,000 or so distinct CDR3 sequences, about 15% seen once. Sequencing was done on a sample of PBMCs. The receptors come from a human donor in good health (CMV status not recorded). Some clones in this sample may be carry-over from other donors' samples.

This clonotype was found many times. J is TRBJ2-5 and V is TRBV7-2; D is tentatively TRBD1 or TRBD2 (5 bases each). The CDR3 length is 16 residues. Germline values: CDR1 SGHTA, CDR2 FQGNSA. With 5 bases removed from V and 4 bases from J, the gap between germline ends came to 20 bases. The CDR3 DNA sequence: TGTGCCAGCAGCCCCCTCCGACAGAGGGGATCAGAGACCCAGTACTTC. Protein sequence: CASSPLRQRGSETQYF.

Many counts were recorded for this clonotype. The chain recombines TRBV5-4 with TRBJ1-1; D not certain. Germline CDR1 is SGHNT and CDR2 is YYREEE (reference sequence). V dropped 0 bases and J dropped 4 bases, with 13 bases sitting between them. The CDR3 length is 15 residues. The DNA for the CDR3 is TGTGCCAGCAGCTTGGCCGTTGGGAAAGGCACTGAAGCTTTCTTT. Protein: CASSLAVGKGTEAFF.

This clonotype was counted at least ten times. This sequence joins TRBV7-8 and TRBJ2-2, with D possibly TRBD2 on 5 matching bases. The germline gives CDR1 SGHVS, CDR2 FQNEAQ. The CDR3 totals 13 residues. Trimming left V 5 bases short and J 5 bases short, with 9 bases between. As DNA, the CDR3 is TGTGCCAGCAGCCGGCGGGTTACCGGGGAGCTGTTTTTT. Amino acid sequence: CASSRRVTGELFF.

This clonotype was detected many times. The gene calls are TRBV14 and TRBJ1-1, with D possibly matching TRBD1 (6 bases). CDR1 and CDR2 (germline): SGHDN, FVKESK. This CDR3 comprises 15 residues. Trimming took off 0 bases at V and 5 bases at J, with 13 bases between the two ends. The CDR3, as DNA: TGTGCCAGCAGCCAAGATCTGACAGGTTGGACTGAAGCTTTCTTT. This gives the protein CASSQDLTGWTEAFF. Looking up the rest from reference TRBV14 and TRBJ1-1 gives the full variable domain: EAGVTQFPSHSVIEKGQTVTLRCDPISGHDNLYWYRRVMGKEIKFLLHFVKESKQDESGMPNNRFLAERTGGTYSTLKVQPAELEDSGVYFCASSQDLTGWTEAFFGQGTRLTVV.

This clonotype has only a few counts. This chain connects TRBV12-3 or TRBV12-4 to TRBJ2-3; D tentatively reads TRBD1 or TRBD2 (7 bases each). The CDR3 consists of 14 residues. V was shortened by 8 bases and J by 6 bases, with 18 bases between the two germline ends. This CDR3 is CASGHRQGGDTQYF. In nucleotides, the CDR3 is TGTGCCAGCGGACACCGACAGGGAGGGGATACGCAGTATTTT.

In its sample, this clonotype was seen a few times. CDR3 DNA sequence: TGTGCCAGCAGTGAACGGGGAAAGTCTGGAAACACCATATATTTT. Translating gives CASSERGKSGNTIYF. The chain joins TRBV25-1 to TRBJ1-3; D call uncertain. The CDR3 is 15 amino acids. V lost 2 bases to trimming and J lost 1 base, with 9 bases between them. Germline CDR1 MGHDK, CDR2 SYGVNS.

This clonotype was detected many times. This chain joins TRBV12-3 or TRBV12-4 and TRBJ2-1; the D is unclear. The CDR3 sequence is 15 residues long. V lost 6 bases and J lost 5, with 17 bases in between. The CDR3, as DNA: TGTGCCAGCAGGGCCCTCGTTGCATACAACAATGAGCAGTTCTTC. Protein product: CASRALVAYNNEQFF.

In this sample, this clonotype turned up many times. The chain is built from TRBV7-8 and TRBJ2-1, with TRBD1 matching over 10 bases. The CDR3 length is 15 residues. From germline, CDR1 is SGHVS and CDR2 FQNEAQ. Trimming took 4 bases from V and 5 from J; bases not matched to a gene: 5. In DNA form, the CDR3 reads TGTGCCAGCAGCTCTGGGACAGGGGAAAACAATGAGCAGTTCTTC. It translates to CASSSGTGENNEQFF.

The sample holds many counts of this clonotype. The V gene is TRBV7-3, the J gene TRBJ1-1, with a possible D match to TRBD1 (5 bases). V dropped 4 bases and J dropped 6 bases, with 12 bases sitting between them. The V gene's germline CDR1 is SGHTA and CDR2 FQGTGA. The CDR3 extends over 13 amino acids. In DNA form, the CDR3 reads TGTGCCAGCAGCTCGATACGGGACGCTGAAGCTTTCTTT. Amino acid sequence: CASSSIRDAEAFF.

This clonotype was detected once. The genes are TRBV11-1 and TRBJ1-1; D is undetermined. The germline V gene encodes CDR1 SGHAT and CDR2 FQDESV (reference sequence). CDR3 size: 13 residues. Trimming took 5 bases from V and 0 from J, leaving 7 bases between them. For the CDR3, the DNA is TGTGCCAGCAGCCCCCGTATGAACACTGAAGCTTTCTTT. Translation: CASSPRMNTEAFF.

The chain joins TRBV9 to TRBJ2-1; D possibly corresponds to TRBD2 (5 bases). The CDR3 length is 16 residues. V was cut by 2 bases and J by 3 bases, with 15 bases left in between. Per the germline V gene, CDR1 is SGDLS and CDR2 is YYNGEE. The DNA for the CDR3 is TGTGCCAGCAGCGTCTTGGGGAGCCCAAACTACAATGAGCAGTTCTTC. Translated, it gives CASSVLGSPNYNEQFF.

The genes are TRBV29-1 and TRBJ1-1; 10 bases are shared with TRBD1. The junction had 5 bases not matched to a gene; V was cut back by 6 bases and J by 4 bases. CDR1 and CDR2 from the germline V gene are SQVTM and ANQGSEA. The CDR3 covers 13 residues. CDR3 in amino acids: CSVGTGVLTEAFF. The CDR3 DNA follows: TGCAGCGTGGGGACAGGGGTCCTCACTGAAGCTTTCTTT.

This clonotype was picked up many times. V gene TRBV7-2 combines with J gene TRBJ2-4; possibly TRBD2 for D (6 bases). CDR1 SGHTA and CDR2 FQGNSA come from the germline V gene. The CDR3 is 16 residues long. Trimming took 0 bases from V and 0 from J, leaving 9 bases between them. CDR3 bases: TGTGCCAGCAGCTTAGCGGGAGGCGGAGCCAAAAACATTCAGTACTTC. Its protein is CASSLAGGGAKNIQYF. Full variable domain (outside the CDR3, taken from reference TRBV7-2 and TRBJ2-4): GAGVSQSPSNKVTEKGKDVELRCDPISGHTALYWYRQSLGQGLEFLIYFQGNSAPDKSGLPSDRFSAERTGGSVSTLTIQRTQQEDSAVYLCASSLAGGGAKNIQYFGAGTRLSVL.

The chain employs TRBV29-1 and TRBJ2-1; 8 bases match TRBD2. Per germline, CDR1 SQVTM and CDR2 ANQGSEA. V was clipped by 7 bases and J by 9 bases; unmatched bases: 20. The CDR3 totals 16 residues. CDR3 loop: CSAVGLLGRGVTEQFF. DNA of the CDR3: TGCAGCGCCGTAGGGTTGCTCGGGCGGGGGGTAACTGAGCAGTTCTTC.

This clonotype appeared many times. The chain carries TRBV6-4 and TRBJ1-6; D remains unclear. The germline CDR1 and CDR2 sequences are MRHNA and SNTAGT. The CDR3 sequence is 15 residues long. Trimming removed 0 bases at V and 7 bases at J, with 10 bases between. This CDR3 reads CASSDSIRANSPLHF. The CDR3 region has the DNA TGTGCCAGCAGTGACTCGATCCGGGCCAATTCACCCCTCCACTTT.

This clonotype has a handful of counts. The chain carries TRBV28 and TRBJ2-7; 7 nucleotides line up with TRBD1. Unmatched junction bases numbered 5, after V lost 7 bases and J lost 2 bases. The V gene's germline CDR1 is MDHEN and CDR2 SYDVKM. This CDR3 has 13 residues. The CDR3 protein is CASTPGQAYEQYF. DNA of the CDR3: TGTGCCAGCACCCCCGGACAGGCCTACGAGCAGTACTTC.

The rearrangement uses TRBV29-1 and TRBJ2-2, with 7 nucleotides matching TRBD1. The CDR3 runs to 16 residues. Germline assignment: CDR1 SQVTM and CDR2 ANQGSEA. After removal of 2 bases from V and 0 bases from J, the junction contained 6 bases not matched to a gene. CDR3 sequence: CSVELRQGPNTGELFF. For the CDR3, the DNA is TGCAGCGTTGAACTTCGACAGGGCCCGAACACCGGGGAGCTGTTTTTT.

V gene TRBV5-5 combines with J gene TRBJ1-5, with 8 bases matching TRBD1. CDR1 and CDR2 (germline): SGHKS, YYEKEE (reference sequence). Germline trimming cut 3 bases from V and 1 base from J; bases unmatched to any gene: 6. The CDR3 length is 16 residues. DNA for the CDR3: TGTGCCAGCAGCTCCAGGGGGCGTGGGAGCAATCAGCCCCAGCATTTT. Amino acid sequence: CASSSRGRGSNQPQHF.

This clonotype was counted a few times. The V and J genes are TRBV5-6 and TRBJ2-2; D remains unclear. CDR1 and CDR2 from the germline V gene are SGHDT and YYEEEE. V lost 4 bases and J 4 bases, leaving 14 bases between the germline ends. CDR3 length: 15 amino acids. CDR3 loop: CASSPDGPLTGELFF. The CDR3 DNA sequence: TGTGCCAGCAGCCCGGACGGTCCTCTCACCGGGGAGCTGTTTTTT.

This clonotype was recorded at least ten times. This chain links TRBV7-2 with TRBJ1-1; TRBD1 might be the D (5 bases). Trimming left V 2 bases short and J 0 bases short, with 10 bases between. CDR1 is SGHTA and CDR2 is FQGNSA in the germline V gene. The CDR3 is 15 amino acids. The CDR3 sequence: CASSLRTPMNTEAFF. The CDR3 DNA is TGTGCCAGCAGCTTAAGGACACCCATGAACACTGAAGCTTTCTTT.

This clonotype was seen at least ten times. The chain has TRBV7-2 and TRBJ1-6; tentative D call: TRBD1 (6 bases). CDR3 length: 15 amino acids. With 1 base removed from V and 7 bases from J, the gap between germline ends came to 11 bases. Looked up from germline, CDR1 is SGHTA and CDR2 is FQGNSA. The CDR3 DNA reads TGTGCCAGCAGCTTAGGAGACAGGAGAAATTCACCCCTCCACTTT. This encodes CASSLGDRRNSPLHF.

The sample holds a few counts of this clonotype. The chain joins TRBV7-6 to TRBJ2-3, with D perhaps given as TRBD1 or TRBD2 (7 bases each). CDR3 length equals 17 residues. Germline CDR1 reads SGHVS; CDR2 reads FNYEAQ. Deletions cut 3 bases from V and 1 base from J, with 17 bases between. CDR3 nucleotides: TGTGCCAGCAGCTTGGGGGCAGGGGGGGGGGGCACAGATACGCAGTATTTT. This sequence encodes CASSLGAGGGGTDTQYF.

The V gene is TRBV19, the J gene TRBJ1-5, with D unclear. Germline lookup yields CDR1 LNHDA and CDR2 SQIVND (reference sequence). This CDR3 region has 15 residues. V shed 5 bases and J shed 3 bases, with 14 bases lying between them. The DNA for the CDR3 is TGTGCCAGTAGTCGACCCAGCGCCACCAATCAGCCCCAGCATTTT. Amino acids: CASSRPSATNQPQHF.

The chain has TRBV6-2 or TRBV6-3 and TRBJ1-4, with D tentatively TRBD1 (6 bases). Germline lookup yields CDR1 MNHEY and CDR2 SVGEGT. The CDR3 totals 12 residues. V lost 5 bases and J 14 bases, leaving 15 bases between the germline ends. CDR3 protein: CASSPGGAQLFF. Written as DNA, the CDR3 is TGTGCCAGCAGTCCCGGGGGGGCCCAGCTGTTTTTT.

The genes are TRBV12-3 or TRBV12-4 and TRBJ2-5; TRBD1 might be the D (6 bases). The CDR3 consists of 18 residues. V lost 5 bases and J lost 2, with 24 bases in between. The CDR3 here is CASSHPEGGRSLQETQYF. The CDR3, as DNA: TGTGCCAGCAGTCACCCGGAAGGGGGACGGAGCCTACAAGAGACCCAGTACTTC.

This sequence joins TRBV6-4 and TRBJ2-2, with D unclear. CDR3 size: 13 residues. Between the trimmed V and J ends, which lost 2 bases and 6 bases, there was a span of 7 bases. Germline V lookup: CDR1 MRHNA, CDR2 SNTAGT. CDR3 bases: TGTGCCAGCAGTGACACGTACCCCGGGGAGCTGTTTTTT. Protein sequence: CASSDTYPGELFF.

This clonotype showed up just once. This clone may be a read error of a much larger clone one base away. The rearrangement uses TRBV6-6 and TRBJ1-5; 7 bases match TRBD1. The J call is uncertain, as TRBJ2-3 better fits the DNA end. Per germline, CDR1 MNHNY and CDR2 SVGAGI (reference sequence). This CDR3 region has 14 residues. CDR3 nucleotide sequence: TGTGCCAGCAGCCTGGACAGGACGGGACAGCCCCAGTATTTT. This codes for CASSLDRTGQPQYF.

This clonotype came up many times. The rearrangement links TRBV7-2 to TRBJ1-3, with D possibly being TRBD1 (5 bases). CDR3 length equals 13 residues. Germline CDR1 reads SGHTA; CDR2 reads FQGNSA. Trimming shortened V by 2 bases and J by 6 bases, and 8 bases separated the two germline ends. The CDR3 spells CASSLRQINTIYF. CDR3 DNA: TGTGCCAGCAGCTTACGACAGATAAACACCATATATTTT. The variable domain in full, with the rest retrieved from reference TRBV7-2 and TRBJ1-3, is GAGVSQSPSNKVTEKGKDVELRCDPISGHTALYWYRQSLGQGLEFLIYFQGNSAPDKSGLPSDRFSAERTGGSVSTLTIQRTQQEDSAVYLCASSLRQINTIYFGEGSWLTVV.

This clonotype came up many times. The chain employs TRBV15 and TRBJ2-3; TRBD2 aligns across 12 bases. Germline trimming cut 8 bases from V and 5 bases from J; bases unmatched to any gene: 17. In germline, CDR1 is LNHNV, CDR2 YYDKDF (reference sequence). CDR3 length: 18 amino acids. CDR3 in DNA: TGTGCCACCCTGGAAACACAACCACTAGCGGGAGGTCGAGATACGCAGTATTTT. It translates to CATLETQPLAGGRDTQYF.

This clonotype was seen many times. V and J are TRBV7-2 and TRBJ1-2, with unresolved D. This CDR3 has 14 amino acids. V was cut by 0 bases and J by 4 bases, with 9 bases left in between. Germline CDR1 is SGHTA and CDR2 is FQGNSA. DNA of the CDR3: TGTGCCAGCAGCTTAGCGCCGTGGTCCTATGGCTACACCTTC. Its protein product is CASSLAPWSYGYTF.

The chain has TRBV15 and TRBJ2-2; TRBD2 matches 8 bases. V shed 3 bases, J shed 1 base, and the junction held 7 bases outside the gene matches. The CDR3 has 17 residues. CDR1 LNHNV and CDR2 YYDKDF come from the germline V gene (reference sequence). The CDR3 DNA follows: TGTGCCACCAGCAGGGGGGCCAGCGGGGGGAACACCGGGGAGCTGTTTTTT. Translating gives CATSRGASGGNTGELFF.